This TCR beta chain was sequenced during a study of regulatory T cells in long-lasting Graves disease. Points from the study as a whole: With persistent disease, TRBV28, TRBJ1-2 and TRBJ2-5 were the favored segments. Thyroid tissue was not sampled; only peripheral blood was. Patients with persistent disease shared fewer than 3,500 public clonotypes, outpacing the approximately 920 shared by new patients.

Many counts were recorded for this clonotype. Its antigen is currently unknown. Time point defined: persistent/refractory GD, antithyroid drugs over 5 years with positive TRAb. RNA from PBMCs was the source of the TCR library. Per American Thyroid Association guidelines, Graves' disease was diagnosed. Arm-PCR of CDR3 regions and iRepertoire HTBI primers were the basis on which TCR beta libraries were built. Each CDR3 protein is one row after TCRdb ran MiXCR on the multiplex PCR reads. The sample comprises 700,000 or so distinct CDR3 sequences, about 30% of which are singletons, and about 40% rests with the top ten. The V end was cut by 4 bases, the J end by 6 bases, with 19 bases between. This CDR3 contains 15 residues.

The sample consisted of peripheral blood mononuclear cells (PBMCs), taken when the disease was refractory, from a patient treated with antithyroid drugs. This TCR came from a female donor with Graves disease. The V and J genes are TRBV12-3 or TRBV12-4 and TRBJ2-7; no clear D gene. The CDR3 region has the DNA TGTGCCAGCAGTTCGGGCCTCCTCTCCTCAATCGAGCAGTACTTC. Translated: CASSSGLLSSIEQYF.